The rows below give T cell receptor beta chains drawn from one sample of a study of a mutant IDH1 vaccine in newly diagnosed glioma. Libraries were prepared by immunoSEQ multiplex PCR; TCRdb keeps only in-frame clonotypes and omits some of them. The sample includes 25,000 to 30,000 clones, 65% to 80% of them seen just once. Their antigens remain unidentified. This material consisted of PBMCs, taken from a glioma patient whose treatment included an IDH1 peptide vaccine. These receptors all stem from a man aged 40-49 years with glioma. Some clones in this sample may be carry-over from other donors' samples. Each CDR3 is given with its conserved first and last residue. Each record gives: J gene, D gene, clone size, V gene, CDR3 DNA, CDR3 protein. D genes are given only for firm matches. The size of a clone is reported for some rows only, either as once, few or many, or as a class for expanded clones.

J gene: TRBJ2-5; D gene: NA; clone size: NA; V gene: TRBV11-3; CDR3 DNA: TGTGCCAGCAGCCCACGAGGGAGGCAAGGTCAAGAGACCCAGTACTTC; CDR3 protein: CASSPRGRQGQETQYF
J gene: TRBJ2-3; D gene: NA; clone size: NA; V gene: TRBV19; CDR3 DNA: TGTGCCAGTAGTATCCGTAACACAGATACGCAGTATTTT; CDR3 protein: CASSIRNTDTQYF
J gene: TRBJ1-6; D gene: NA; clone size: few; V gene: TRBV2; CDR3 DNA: TGTGCCAGCAGTGTTGGACAGAATAATTCACCCCTCCACTTT; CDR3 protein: CASSVGQNNSPLHF
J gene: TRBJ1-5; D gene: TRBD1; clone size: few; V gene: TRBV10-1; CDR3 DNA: TGCGCCAGCAGTACGACAGGGGGACCCAATCAGCCCCAGCATTTT; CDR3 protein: CASSTTGGPNQPQHF
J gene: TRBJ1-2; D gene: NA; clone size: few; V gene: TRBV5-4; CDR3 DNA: TGTGCCAGCAGCCCTCCTACACAGGGAGATGGCTACACCTTC; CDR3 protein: CASSPPTQGDGYTF
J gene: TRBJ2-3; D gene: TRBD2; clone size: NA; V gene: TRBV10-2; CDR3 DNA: TGCGCCAGCAGACTTTGGGAGGGGACAGATACGCAGTATTTT; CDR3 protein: CASRLWEGTDTQYF
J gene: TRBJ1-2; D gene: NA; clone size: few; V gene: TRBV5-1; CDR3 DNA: TGCGCCAGCAGCCAAGGACAGTCGATCTATGGCTACACCTTC; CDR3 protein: CASSQGQSIYGYTF
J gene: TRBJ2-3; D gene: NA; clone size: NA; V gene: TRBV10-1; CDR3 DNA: TGCGCCAGCAGTCATCAGACAGCAGGCACAGATACGCAGTATTTT; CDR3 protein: CASSHQTAGTDTQYF
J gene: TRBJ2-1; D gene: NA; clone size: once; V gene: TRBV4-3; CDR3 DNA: TGCGCCAGCAGCCAAGAGGGGGTGGCAACAAAGCAGTTCTTC; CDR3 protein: CASSQEGVATKQFF
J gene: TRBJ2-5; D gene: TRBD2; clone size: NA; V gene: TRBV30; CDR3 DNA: TGTGCCTGGAGTGAACTAGCGGTCCCTCAAGAGACCCAGTACTTC; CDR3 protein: CAWSELAVPQETQYF
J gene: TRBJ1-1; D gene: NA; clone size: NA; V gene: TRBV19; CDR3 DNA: TGTGCCAGTAGTATAGGGGGAGGGATCGGTGAAGCTTTCTTT; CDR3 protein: CASSIGGGIGEAFF
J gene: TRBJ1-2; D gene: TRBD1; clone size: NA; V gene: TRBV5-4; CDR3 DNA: TGTGCCAGCAGCTGGGACAGGGGAATAGGCTACACCTTC; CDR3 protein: CASSWDRGIGYTF
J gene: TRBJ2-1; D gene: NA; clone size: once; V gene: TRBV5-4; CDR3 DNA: TGTGCCAGCAGCTTGCCCCAGGCCCCCTACAATGAGCAGTTCTTC; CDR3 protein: CASSLPQAPYNEQFF
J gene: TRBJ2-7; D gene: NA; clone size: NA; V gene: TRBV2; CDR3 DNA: TGTGCCAGCAGACCCGGTAGCGGAAACTCCTACGAGCAGTACTTC; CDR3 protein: CASRPGSGNSYEQYF
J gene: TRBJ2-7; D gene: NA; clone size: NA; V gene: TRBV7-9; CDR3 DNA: TGTGCCAGCAGCGGAGGGGACATACGGATCTCCTACGAGCAGTACTTC; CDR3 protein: CASSGGDIRISYEQYF
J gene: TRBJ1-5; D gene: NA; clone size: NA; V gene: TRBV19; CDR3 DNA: TGTGCCAGTGCCGGGACATGGACTCAGCCCCAGCATTTT; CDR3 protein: CASAGTWTQPQHF
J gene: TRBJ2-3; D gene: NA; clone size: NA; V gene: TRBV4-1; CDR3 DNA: TGCGCCAGCAGCCAAGAGTTAGGAACGCAGTATTTT; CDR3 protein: CASSQELGTQYF
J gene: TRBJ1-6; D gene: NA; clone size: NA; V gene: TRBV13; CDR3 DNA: TGTGCCAGCAGCTTCGGGGAATCACCCCTCCACTTT; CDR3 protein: CASSFGESPLHF
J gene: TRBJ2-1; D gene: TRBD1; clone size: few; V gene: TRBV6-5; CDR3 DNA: TGTGCCAGCAGTTACGGGACAGGGGTTGGGAATGAGCAGTTCTTC; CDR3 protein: CASSYGTGVGNEQFF
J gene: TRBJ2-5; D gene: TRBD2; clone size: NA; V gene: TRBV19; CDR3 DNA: TGTGCCAGTAGTCCCGGGGGGGTAAAGAGGACCCAGTACTTC; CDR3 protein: CASSPGGVKRTQYF
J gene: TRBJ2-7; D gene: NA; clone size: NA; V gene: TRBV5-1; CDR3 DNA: TGCGCCAGCAGCTTGGGCCTCGAGGGCGAGCAGTACTTC; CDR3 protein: CASSLGLEGEQYF
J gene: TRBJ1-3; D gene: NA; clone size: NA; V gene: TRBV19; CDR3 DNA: TGTGCCAGTAGCGGACCCTACTCTGGAAACACCATATATTTT; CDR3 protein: CASSGPYSGNTIYF
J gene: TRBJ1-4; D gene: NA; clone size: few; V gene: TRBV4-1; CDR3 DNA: TGCGCCAGCAGCCGAGGAGAGGGGAAACTGTTTTTT; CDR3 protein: CASSRGEGKLFF
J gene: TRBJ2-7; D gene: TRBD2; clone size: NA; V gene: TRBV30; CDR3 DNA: TGTGCCTGGAGCGGTCCTAGCGGGCTATCCTACGAGCAGTACTTC; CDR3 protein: CAWSGPSGLSYEQYF
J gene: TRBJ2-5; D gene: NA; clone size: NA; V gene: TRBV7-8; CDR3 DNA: TGTGCCAGCAGCTTTGGTGACTGGGAGACCCAGTACTTC; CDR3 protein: CASSFGDWETQYF
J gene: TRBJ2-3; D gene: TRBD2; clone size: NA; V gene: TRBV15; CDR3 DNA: TGTGCCACCAGCAGAGAACGTAGCGGGGCCCTCACAGATACGCAGTATTTT; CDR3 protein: CATSRERSGALTDTQYF
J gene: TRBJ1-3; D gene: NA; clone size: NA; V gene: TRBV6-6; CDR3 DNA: TGTGCCAGCAGTTACACAACAGGGTCTGGAAACACCATATATTTT; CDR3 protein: CASSYTTGSGNTIYF
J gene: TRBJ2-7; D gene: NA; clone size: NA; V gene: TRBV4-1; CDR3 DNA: TGCGCCAGCAGCCTGAGTTCGGACAGCTACGAGCAGTACTTC; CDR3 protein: CASSLSSDSYEQYF
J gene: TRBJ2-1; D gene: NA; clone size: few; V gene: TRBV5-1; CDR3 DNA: TGCGCCAGCAGCTTGGAAGGGAACAATGAGCAGTTCTTC; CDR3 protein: CASSLEGNNEQFF
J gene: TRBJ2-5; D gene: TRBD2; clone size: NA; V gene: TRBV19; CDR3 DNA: TGTGCCAGTAGTATAATTACTAGCGGTCAAGAGACCCAGTACTTC; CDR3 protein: CASSIITSGQETQYF
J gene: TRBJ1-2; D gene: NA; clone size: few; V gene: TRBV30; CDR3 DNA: TGTGCCTCGTCAGGACAGACCTATGGCTACACCTTC; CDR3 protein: CASSGQTYGYTF
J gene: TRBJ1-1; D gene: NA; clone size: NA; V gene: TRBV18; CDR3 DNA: TGTGCCAGCTCACCTCAAGGGGGGAGGAACACTGAAGCTTTCTTT; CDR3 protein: CASSPQGGRNTEAFF
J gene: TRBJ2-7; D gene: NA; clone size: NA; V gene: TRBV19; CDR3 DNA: TGTGCCAGTAGTACGGACACAGGCTACGAGCAGTACTTC; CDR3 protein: CASSTDTGYEQYF
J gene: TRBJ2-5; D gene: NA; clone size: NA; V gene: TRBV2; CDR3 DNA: TGTGCCAGCGGAGGGAGGGGGCGAACTGAGACCCAGTACTTC; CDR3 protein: CASGGRGRTETQYF
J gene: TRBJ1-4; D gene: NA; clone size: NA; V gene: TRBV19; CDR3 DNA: TGTGCCAGTAGTATAGCCCGAGAGCCCCGAAAACTGTTTTTT; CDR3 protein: CASSIAREPRKLFF
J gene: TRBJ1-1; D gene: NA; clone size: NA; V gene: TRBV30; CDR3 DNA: TGTGCCTGGAGTGTATTGAGGGGGGTGAGAACTGAAGCTTTCTTT; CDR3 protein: CAWSVLRGVRTEAFF
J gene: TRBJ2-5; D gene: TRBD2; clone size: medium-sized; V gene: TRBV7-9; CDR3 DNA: TGTGCCAGCAGCCCCTCGGGAGGAGAGACCCAGTACTTC; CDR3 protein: CASSPSGGETQYF
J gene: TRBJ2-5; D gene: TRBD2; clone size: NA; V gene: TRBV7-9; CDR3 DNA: TGTGCCAGCAGCTTAGGGGCTAGCGGGGACCTACAAGAGACCCAGTACTTC; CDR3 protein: CASSLGASGDLQETQYF
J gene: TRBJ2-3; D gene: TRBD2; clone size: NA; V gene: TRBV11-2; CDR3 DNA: TGTGCCAGCAGCTTAGTCGGGGGGATGACAGATACGCAGTATTTT; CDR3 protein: CASSLVGGMTDTQYF
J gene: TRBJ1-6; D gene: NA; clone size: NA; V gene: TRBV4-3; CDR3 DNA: TGCGCCAGCAGCCTTACAGGGAGGTATAATTCACCCCTCCACTTT; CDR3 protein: CASSLTGRYNSPLHF
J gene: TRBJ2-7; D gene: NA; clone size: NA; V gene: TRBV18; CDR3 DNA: TGTGCCAGCTCACCGGGAGGAAGCGAGCAGTACTTC; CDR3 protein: CASSPGGSEQYF
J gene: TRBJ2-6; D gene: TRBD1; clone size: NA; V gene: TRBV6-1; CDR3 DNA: TGTGCCAGCAGTGAGACAGGGGGCTCTGGGGCCAACGTCCTGACTTTC; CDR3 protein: CASSETGGSGANVLTF
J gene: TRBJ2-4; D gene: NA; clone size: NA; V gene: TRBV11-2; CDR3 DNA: TGTGCCAGCAGTTCTCAGGGGGGTATAAACATTCAGTACTTC; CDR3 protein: CASSSQGGINIQYF
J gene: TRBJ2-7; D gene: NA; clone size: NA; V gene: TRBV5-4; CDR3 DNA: TGTGCCAGCAGCCCCGGAGGGGGAAAGTACGAGCAGTACTTC; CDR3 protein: CASSPGGGKYEQYF
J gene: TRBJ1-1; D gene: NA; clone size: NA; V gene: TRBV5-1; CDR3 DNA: TGCGCCAGCAGCCTCGCCCAGGGTTGGAACACTGAAGCTTTCTTT; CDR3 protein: CASSLAQGWNTEAFF
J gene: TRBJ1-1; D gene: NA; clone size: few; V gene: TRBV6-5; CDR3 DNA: TGTGCCAGCAGCGGACGGATGAACACTGAAGCTTTCTTT; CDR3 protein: CASSGRMNTEAFF
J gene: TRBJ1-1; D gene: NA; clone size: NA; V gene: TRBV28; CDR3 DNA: TGTGCCAGCAGTTTATCGGCAGGGATGGGCGGCACTGAAGCTTTCTTT; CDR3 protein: CASSLSAGMGGTEAFF
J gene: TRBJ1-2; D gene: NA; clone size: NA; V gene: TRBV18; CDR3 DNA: TGTGCCAGCTCACCGGGAGAGCCTGTCGGCTACACCTTC; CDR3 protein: CASSPGEPVGYTF
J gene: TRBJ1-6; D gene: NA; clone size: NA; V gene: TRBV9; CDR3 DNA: TGTGCCAGCAGCTCCTCAGGTGGTGATAATTCACCCCTCCACTTT; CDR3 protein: CASSSSGGDNSPLHF
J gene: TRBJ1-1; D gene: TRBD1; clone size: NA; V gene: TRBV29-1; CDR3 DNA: TGCAGCGTTGGAGGACAGGGTCGTACTGAAGCTTTCTTT; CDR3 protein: CSVGGQGRTEAFF
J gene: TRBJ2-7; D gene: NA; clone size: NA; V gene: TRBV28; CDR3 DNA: TGTGCCAGCAGTGGGATTTCTAGCGAGCAGTACTTC; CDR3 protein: CASSGISSEQYF
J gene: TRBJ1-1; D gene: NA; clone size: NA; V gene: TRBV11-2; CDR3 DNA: TGTGCCAGCAGCTTTTTAGCAGAAGCTTTCTTT; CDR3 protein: CASSFLAEAFF
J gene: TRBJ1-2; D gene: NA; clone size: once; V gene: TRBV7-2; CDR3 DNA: TGTGCCAGCAGCCACCCGACAGTTTCGTATGGCTACACCTTC; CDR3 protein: CASSHPTVSYGYTF